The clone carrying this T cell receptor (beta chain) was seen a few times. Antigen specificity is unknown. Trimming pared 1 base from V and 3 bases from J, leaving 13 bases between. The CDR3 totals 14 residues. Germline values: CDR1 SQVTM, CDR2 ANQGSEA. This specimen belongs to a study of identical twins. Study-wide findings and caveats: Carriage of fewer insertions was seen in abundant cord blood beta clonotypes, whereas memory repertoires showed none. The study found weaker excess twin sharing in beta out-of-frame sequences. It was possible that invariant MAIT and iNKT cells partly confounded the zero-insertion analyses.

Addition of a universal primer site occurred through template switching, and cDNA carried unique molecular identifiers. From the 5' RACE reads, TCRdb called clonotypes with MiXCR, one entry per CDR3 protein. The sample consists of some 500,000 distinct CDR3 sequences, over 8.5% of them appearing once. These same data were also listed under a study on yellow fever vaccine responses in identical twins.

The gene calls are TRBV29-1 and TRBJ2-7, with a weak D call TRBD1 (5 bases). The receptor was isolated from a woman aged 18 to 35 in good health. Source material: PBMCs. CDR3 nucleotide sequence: TGCAGCGTTGAAGGCCCCCGGACAAACTACGAGCAGTACTTC. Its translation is CSVEGPRTNYEQYF.